This T cell receptor (beta chain) was sequenced in a study of tumour-infiltrating T cells in Burkitt lymphoma. Across the study: All epidemiological Burkitt lymphoma subtypes were represented in the cohort. Repertoire clonality predicted overall and progression-free survival. General study findings and limits: Several public clonotypes were shared across many Burkitt lymphoma patients.

Generated by immunoSEQ multiplex PCR, the TCRdb table keeps only in-frame clones and is missing some. The table shows hundreds of clones, with about 20% occurring only once. Trimming shortened V by 2 bases and J by 4 bases, and 11 bases separated the two germline ends. CDR3 size: 14 residues. Germline CDR1 reads SGHAT; CDR2 reads FQDESV (reference sequence). This clone was counted a few times. Its matching antigen is unknown. The chain links TRBV11-1 to TRBJ1-2, with a possible D match to TRBD1 (6 bases). This clonotype was sampled from a human donor with Burkitt lymphoma. The specimen was tumor tissue. The CDR3 DNA sequence: TGTGCCAGCAGCTTACCGGGGGGCGGCTATGGCTACACCTTC. It translates to CASSLPGGGYGYTF.